One sample yielded the 28 T cell receptor beta chains listed below, sequenced in a study of cytotoxic CD8 clonotypes in ibrutinib-treated CLL. TCRdb's copy holds only in-frame clones and misses some; the assay was immunoSEQ multiplex PCR. Of some 40,000 clones listed, 68% are singletons. The sequences come from PBMCs, collected at disease progression, from a patient treated with ibrutinib. Source of these receptors: a human donor with chronic lymphocytic leukemia.

As DNA, the CDR3 is TGTGCCGTCACAGCGGGAGATGGGGTCTTGATCGACAATGAGCAGTTCTTC. It translates to CAVTAGDGVLIDNEQFF. The chain has TRBV2 and TRBJ2-1; 8 nucleotides align to TRBD2. The CDR3 consists of 17 residues. After removal of 11 bases from V and 5 bases from J, the junction contained 20 bases not matched to a gene. The germline V gene encodes CDR1 SNHLY and CDR2 FYNNEI. Full variable domain (rest looked up from reference TRBV2 and TRBJ2-1): EPEVTQTPSHQVTQMGQEVILRCVPISNHLYFYWYRQILGQKVEFLVSFYNNEISEKSEIFDDQFSVERPDGSNFTLKIRSTKLEDSAMYFCAVTAGDGVLIDNEQFFGPGTRLTVL.

This clone was observed a single time. The genes are TRBV9 and TRBJ2-3; D is ambiguous. CDR1 is SGDLS, CDR2 YYNGEE, per germline. V was pared by 4 bases and J by 0 bases, with 15 bases between. The CDR3 has 16 residues. The CDR3 nucleotides are TGTGCCAGCAGCTCCACCCCTAGAGCGAGCACAGATACGCAGTATTTT. It is translated as CASSSTPRASTDTQYF.

This clone occurred once. The chain combines TRBV27 with TRBJ2-7; D is ambiguous. Germline assignment: CDR1 MNHEY and CDR2 SMNVEV (reference sequence). V lost 5 bases, J lost 3 bases, and 5 bases lay in between. The CDR3 loop spans 11 amino acids. CDR3 coding DNA: TGTGCCAGCAGTACCCTCTACGAGCAGTACTTC. Protein sequence: CASSTLYEQYF.

CDR3 DNA: TGTGCCAGCAGTTGGGGAGCGGGGGAGTGGTCCTACGAGCAGTACTTC. This encodes CASSWGAGEWSYEQYF. J is TRBJ2-7 and V is TRBV27; TRBD2 matches at 8 bases. Germline CDR1 MNHEY, CDR2 SMNVEV (reference sequence). The V and J ends lost 4 bases and 1 base, in that order; junction bases with no gene match: 9. The CDR3 has 16 residues.

This chain connects TRBV5-1 to TRBJ2-1, with 10 bases lining up with TRBD2. The V gene's germline CDR1 is SGHRS and CDR2 YFSETQ. With V trimmed by 7 bases and J by 2 bases, 6 bases remained unmatched. The CDR3 has 15 amino acids. CDR3 in DNA: TGCGCCAGCGGATGGACTAGCGGAACCTACAATGAGCAGTTCTTC. Translated, it gives CASGWTSGTYNEQFF.

This clone appeared a single time. The chain employs TRBV7-9 and TRBJ2-7, with 9 bases that match TRBD2. The V gene end was trimmed by 1 base and the J gene end by 4 bases; junction bases not matched to a gene: 5. CDR3 size: 15 residues. The germline gives CDR1 SEHNR, CDR2 FQNEAQ (reference sequence). CDR3 bases: TGTGCCAGCAGCTTAGATAGCGGGAGTTTATACGAGCAGTACTTC. Translating it yields CASSLDSGSLYEQYF.

V and J are TRBV19 and TRBJ1-2; D remains ambiguous. V was trimmed by 3 bases and J by 0 bases, leaving 14 bases between them. Germline V gene data show CDR1 as LNHDA and CDR2 as SQIVND (reference sequence). There are 16 residues in the CDR3. In nucleotides, the CDR3 is TGTGCCAGTAGTATGGGTCGCGGTTTCACTAACTATGGCTACACCTTC. Translated, it gives CASSMGRGFTNYGYTF.

V and J are TRBV5-8 and TRBJ2-7, with a tentative D call TRBD2 (5 bases). Germline V gene lookup returns CDR1 SGHTS and CDR2 YDEGEE. Trimming took 1 base from V and 2 from J, leaving 16 bases between them. The CDR3 length is 16 residues. The chain's CDR3 is CASSLFSFAGPYEQYF. As DNA, the CDR3 is TGTGCCAGCAGCTTGTTTAGCTTTGCGGGTCCCTACGAGCAGTACTTC.

This chain connects TRBV7-8 to TRBJ1-1; D is uncertain. Trimming left V 5 bases short and J 9 bases short, with 10 bases between. The CDR3 totals 11 residues. From germline, CDR1 is SGHVS and CDR2 FQNEAQ. CDR3 sequence: CASSESRKAFF. CDR3 bases: TGTGCCAGCAGCGAATCGCGTAAAGCTTTCTTT.

The chain couples TRBV18 to TRBJ2-3, with D perhaps TRBD2 (5 bases). This CDR3 contains 15 residues. V gave up 3 bases and J gave up 2 bases, with 12 bases separating them. Germline V gene data show CDR1 as KGHSH and CDR2 as LQKENI. CDR3 sequence: CASSPEWESTDTQYF. CDR3 bases: TGTGCCAGCTCACCTGAGTGGGAGTCCACAGATACGCAGTATTTT.

This chain connects TRBV27 to TRBJ1-1; a possible D gene is TRBD1 (5 bases). This CDR3 region has 13 residues. Trimming took 5 bases from V and 4 from J, leaving 11 bases between them. Germline CDR1 MNHEY, CDR2 SMNVEV (reference sequence). The CDR3 bases are TGTGCCAGCAGTCCCCCGAGGGGCACTGAAGCTTTCTTT. It codes for CASSPPRGTEAFF.

This chain links TRBV19 with TRBJ1-1; D perhaps matches TRBD1 (5 bases). The germline CDR1 and CDR2 sequences are LNHDA and SQIVND (reference sequence). Trimming stripped 2 bases from V and 5 bases from J, with 18 bases between. The CDR3 has 16 residues. CDR3 sequence (DNA): TGTGCCAGTAGTATATGGAGGGGCTCGAGAGGGACTGAAGCTTTCTTT. Translated: CASSIWRGSRGTEAFF.

The chain recombines TRBV7-3 with TRBJ2-2, with D possibly matching TRBD1 (8 bases). Germline V gene data show CDR1 as SGHTA and CDR2 as FQGTGA. V lost 5 bases to trimming and J lost 5 bases, with 18 bases between them. The CDR3 has 16 amino acids. CDR3 DNA: TGTGCCAGCAGCACCTTGACAGGGGAGGGGACCGGGGAGCTGTTTTTT. Its protein is CASSTLTGEGTGELFF.

V gene TRBV11-2 combines with J gene TRBJ2-5; 14 nucleotides align to TRBD2. J lost 5 bases, V lost 4 bases, and 12 bases had no gene match. CDR1 and CDR2 from the germline V gene are SGHAT and FQNNGV. The CDR3 sequence is 18 residues long. CDR3 protein: CASSSLGTSGRLLETQYF. CDR3 coding DNA: TGTGCCAGCAGCTCCCTTGGGACTAGCGGGAGACTTTTGGAGACCCAGTACTTC.

The V and J genes are TRBV7-6 and TRBJ1-4; 10 positions agree with TRBD1. CDR3 length equals 14 residues. V gave up 5 bases and J gave up 10 bases; unmatched junction bases: 7. The germline CDR1 and CDR2 sequences are SGHVS and FNYEAQ. The CDR3 spells CASSAGQGFGKLFF. The CDR3 DNA follows: TGTGCCAGCAGCGCGGGACAGGGGTTTGGAAAACTGTTTTTT.

The chain joins TRBV29-1 to TRBJ2-1; 12 bases map to TRBD2. CDR1 and CDR2 from the germline V gene are SQVTM and ANQGSEA. With V trimmed by 1 base and J by 0 bases, 7 bases remained unmatched. The CDR3 has 18 amino acids. Here the CDR3 DNA reads TGCAGCGTTGAAGCCGGGCTAGCGGGAGGGAGCTCCTACAATGAGCAGTTCTTC. Amino acid sequence: CSVEAGLAGGSSYNEQFF.

This chain uses TRBV6-5 with TRBJ1-6; the match to TRBD1 covers 8 bases. The V gene end was trimmed by 7 bases and the J gene end by 6 bases; junction bases not matched to a gene: 5. There are 14 residues in the CDR3. CDR1 is MNHEY, CDR2 SVGAGI, per germline. CDR3 in amino acids: CASNGQGINSPLHF. The CDR3 region has the DNA TGTGCCAGCAATGGACAGGGCATTAATTCACCCCTCCACTTT.

The J gene is TRBJ2-7, the V gene TRBV19; TRBD1 is a possible D gene (6 bases). Germline V CDR1 and CDR2: LNHDA, SQIVND (reference sequence). V was clipped by 6 bases and J by 3 bases, with 18 bases between them. The CDR3 has 15 amino acids. CDR3: CASRSNRDTHYEQYF. In DNA, the CDR3 is TGTGCCAGTAGATCAAACCGGGACACCCACTACGAGCAGTACTTC.

The chain has TRBV6-5 and TRBJ1-2; D remains ambiguous. CDR1 MNHEY and CDR2 SVGAGI come from the germline V gene. V lost 3 bases to trimming and J lost 3 bases, with 8 bases between them. This CDR3 contains 13 residues. CDR3 residues: CASSYGRDYGYTF. For the CDR3, the DNA is TGTGCCAGCAGTTATGGTCGGGACTATGGCTACACCTTC.

This chain connects TRBV14 to TRBJ2-7; D possibly corresponds to TRBD1 (5 bases). This CDR3 spans 14 amino acids. Per germline, CDR1 SGHDN and CDR2 FVKESK. With 1 base removed from V and 2 bases from J, the gap between germline ends came to 9 bases. The CDR3, as DNA: TGTGCCAGCAGCCAAGCAGGGTTTCCCTACGAGCAGTACTTC. It yields the protein CASSQAGFPYEQYF.

The chain couples TRBV9 to TRBJ2-3; 7 positions agree with TRBD2. Unmatched junction bases numbered 11, after V lost 2 bases and J lost 5 bases. CDR3 size: 16 residues. CDR1 is SGDLS and CDR2 is YYNGEE in the germline V gene. The CDR3 sequence: CASSVLAGLERDTQYF. CDR3 bases: TGTGCCAGCAGCGTTCTTGCTGGACTAGAGCGAGATACGCAGTATTTT. Using reference TRBV9 and TRBJ2-3 for the parts outside the CDR3, the full variable domain is DSGVTQTPKHLITATGQRVTLRCSPRSGDLSVYWYQQSLDQGLQFLIQYYNGEERAKGNILERFSAQQFPDLHSELNLSSLELGDSALYFCASSVLAGLERDTQYFGPGTRLTVL.

This chain joins TRBV7-2 and TRBJ1-2; D possibly corresponds to TRBD1 (5 bases). The CDR3 is made up of 14 amino acids. Trimming took off 1 base at V and 4 bases at J, with 10 bases between the two ends. Germline V CDR1 and CDR2: SGHTA, FQGNSA. The CDR3 loop is CASSLEGAGYGYTF. In DNA, the CDR3 is TGTGCCAGCAGCTTAGAAGGGGCGGGCTATGGCTACACCTTC.

The chain uses TRBV13 and TRBJ2-7; D gene ambiguous. The V gene's germline CDR1 is PRHDT and CDR2 FYEKMQ (reference sequence). CDR3 length: 13 residues. Trimming removed 3 bases from V and 4 bases from J, with 10 bases in between. For the CDR3, the DNA is TGTGCCAGCAGCTTGGGCGCGGTTTACGAGCAGTACTTC. Its translation is CASSLGAVYEQYF.

The J gene is TRBJ2-7, the V gene TRBV7-8, with no clear D. This CDR3 has 15 residues. The germline V gene encodes CDR1 SGHVS and CDR2 FQNEAQ. V lost 4 bases, J lost 1 base, and 14 bases lay in between. CDR3 sequence: CASSYRPAISYEQYF. In DNA form, the CDR3 reads TGTGCCAGCAGCTACAGACCGGCCATTTCCTACGAGCAGTACTTC. Drawing the rest from reference TRBV7-8 and TRBJ2-7, the complete variable domain is GAGVSQSPRYKVAKRGQDVALRCDPISGHVSLFWYQQALGQGPEFLTYFQNEAQLDKSGLPSDRFFAERPEGSVSTLKIQRTQQEDSAVYLCASSYRPAISYEQYFGPGTRLTVT.

The rearrangement joins TRBV6-5 to TRBJ1-1, with a tentative D call TRBD1 (6 bases). This CDR3 region has 15 residues. Trimming shortened V by 6 bases and J by 2 bases, and 16 bases separated the two germline ends. Germline CDR1 and CDR2: MNHEY and SVGAGI. CDR3 DNA: TGTGCCAGCAGCCAATACAGGGTTGGTAACACTGAAGCTTTCTTT. Protein: CASSQYRVGNTEAFF.

In its sample, this clone was seen once. The chain carries TRBV30 and TRBJ2-3; no clear D gene. Trimming shortened V by 2 bases and J by 4 bases, and 7 bases separated the two germline ends. CDR1 is GTSNPN and CDR2 is SVGIG in the germline V gene (reference sequence). The CDR3 has 12 amino acids. In nucleotides, the CDR3 is TGTGCCTGGAGTCTCGGCGCAGATACGCAGTATTTT. Its translation is CAWSLGADTQYF.

This clone was seen a handful of times. The rearrangement joins TRBV6-1 to TRBJ1-2; TRBD1 might be the D (5 bases). The CDR3 extends over 15 amino acids. Germline lookup yields CDR1 MNHNS and CDR2 SASEGT. V was clipped by 1 base and J by 0 bases, with 9 bases between them. CDR3 sequence (DNA): TGTGCCAGCAGTGAAGGAGTGACAGCTAACTATGGCTACACCTTC. Its translation is CASSEGVTANYGYTF.

This clone showed up just a few times. V is TRBV4-3 and J is TRBJ2-7, with 10 bases aligning to TRBD1. V lost 4 bases to trimming and J lost 6 bases; unmatched junction nucleotides: 9. The CDR3 length is 15 residues. Per germline, CDR1 LGHNA and CDR2 YSLEER. The CDR3 nucleotides read TGCGCCAGCAGCCTCAAAAGGACAGGGGGGAGCGAGCAGTACTTC. This codes for CASSLKRTGGSEQYF.